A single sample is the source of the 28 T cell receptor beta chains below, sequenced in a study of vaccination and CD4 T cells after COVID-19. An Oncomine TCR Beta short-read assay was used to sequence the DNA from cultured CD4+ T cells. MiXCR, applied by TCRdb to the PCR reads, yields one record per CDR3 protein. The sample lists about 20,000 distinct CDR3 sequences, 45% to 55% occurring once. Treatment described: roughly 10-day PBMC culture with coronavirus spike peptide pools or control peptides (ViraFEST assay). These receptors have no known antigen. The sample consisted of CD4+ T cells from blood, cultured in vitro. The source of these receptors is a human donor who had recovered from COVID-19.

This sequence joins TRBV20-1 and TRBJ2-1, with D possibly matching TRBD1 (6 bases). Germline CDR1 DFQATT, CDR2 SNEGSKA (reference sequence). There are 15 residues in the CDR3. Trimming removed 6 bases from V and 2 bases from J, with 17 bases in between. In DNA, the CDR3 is TGCAGTGCCACCCACAGGGAAACGGCCTACAATGAGCAGTTCTTC. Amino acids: CSATHRETAYNEQFF.

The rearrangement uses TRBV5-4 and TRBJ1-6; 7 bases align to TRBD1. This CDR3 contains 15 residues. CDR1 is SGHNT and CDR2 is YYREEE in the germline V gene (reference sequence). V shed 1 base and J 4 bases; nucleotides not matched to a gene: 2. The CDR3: CASSLRDSYNSPLHF. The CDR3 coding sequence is TGTGCCAGCAGCTTGCGGGACAGTTATAATTCACCCCTCCACTTT.

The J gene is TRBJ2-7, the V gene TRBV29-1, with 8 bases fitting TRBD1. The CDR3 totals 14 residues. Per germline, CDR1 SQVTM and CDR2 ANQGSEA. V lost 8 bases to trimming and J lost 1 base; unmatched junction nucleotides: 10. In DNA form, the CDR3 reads TGCAGCATAGGGGCAGGGGGCGCTTCCTACGAGCAGTACTTC. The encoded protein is CSIGAGGASYEQYF.

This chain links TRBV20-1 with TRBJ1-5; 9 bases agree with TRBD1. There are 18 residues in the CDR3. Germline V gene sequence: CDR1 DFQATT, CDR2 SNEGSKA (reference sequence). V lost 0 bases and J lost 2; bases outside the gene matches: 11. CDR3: CSARDTGGDFWGNQPQHF. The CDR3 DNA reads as TGCAGTGCTAGAGATACAGGGGGCGATTTCTGGGGCAATCAGCCCCAGCATTTT.

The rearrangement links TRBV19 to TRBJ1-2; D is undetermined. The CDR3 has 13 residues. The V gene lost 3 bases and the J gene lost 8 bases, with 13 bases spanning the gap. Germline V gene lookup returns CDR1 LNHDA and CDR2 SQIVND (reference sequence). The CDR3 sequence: CASSIDRETGYTF. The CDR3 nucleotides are TGTGCCAGTAGTATCGATAGGGAGACCGGCTACACCTTC.

CDR3 residues: CASSILQGQGDTQYF. CDR3 nucleotides: TGCGCCAGCAGCATTTTACAGGGGCAGGGAGATACGCAGTATTTT. The J gene is TRBJ2-3, the V gene TRBV5-1; 7 nucleotides align to TRBD1. The CDR3 extends over 15 amino acids. V dropped 4 bases and J dropped 5; count of bases not matched to a gene: 10. Germline lookup yields CDR1 SGHRS and CDR2 YFSETQ.

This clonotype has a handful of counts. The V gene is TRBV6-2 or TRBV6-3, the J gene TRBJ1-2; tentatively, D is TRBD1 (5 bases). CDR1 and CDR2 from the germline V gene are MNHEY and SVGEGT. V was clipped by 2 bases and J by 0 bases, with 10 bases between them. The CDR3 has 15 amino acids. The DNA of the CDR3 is TGTGCCAGCAGTTACCCCGGGGCGGCTAACTATGGCTACACCTTC. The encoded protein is CASSYPGAANYGYTF.

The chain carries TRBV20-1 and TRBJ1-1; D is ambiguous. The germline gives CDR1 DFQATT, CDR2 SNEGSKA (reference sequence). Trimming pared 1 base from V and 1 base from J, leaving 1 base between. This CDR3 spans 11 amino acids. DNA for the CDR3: TGCAGTGCTAGAGCGAACACTGAAGCTTTCTTT. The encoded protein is CSARANTEAFF.

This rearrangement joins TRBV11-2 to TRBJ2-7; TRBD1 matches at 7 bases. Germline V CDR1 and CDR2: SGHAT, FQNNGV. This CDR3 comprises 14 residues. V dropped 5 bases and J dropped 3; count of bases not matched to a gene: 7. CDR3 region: CASSLPQGNYEQYF. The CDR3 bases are TGTGCCAGCAGCCTTCCACAGGGGAACTACGAGCAGTACTTC.

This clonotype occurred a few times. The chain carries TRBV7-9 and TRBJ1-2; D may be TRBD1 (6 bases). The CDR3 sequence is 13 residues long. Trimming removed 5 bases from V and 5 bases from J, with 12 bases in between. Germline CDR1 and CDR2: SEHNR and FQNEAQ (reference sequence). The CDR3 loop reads CASSLGAEYGYTF. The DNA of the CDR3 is TGTGCCAGCAGCCTGGGGGCGGAGTATGGCTACACCTTC.

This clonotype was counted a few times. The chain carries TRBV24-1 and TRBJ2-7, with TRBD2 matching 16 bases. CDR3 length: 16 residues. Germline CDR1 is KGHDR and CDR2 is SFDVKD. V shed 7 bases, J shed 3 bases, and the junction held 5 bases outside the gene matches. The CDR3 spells CATSGTSGRGYYEQYF. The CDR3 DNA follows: TGTGCCACCAGCGGGACTAGCGGGAGGGGTTACTACGAGCAGTACTTC.

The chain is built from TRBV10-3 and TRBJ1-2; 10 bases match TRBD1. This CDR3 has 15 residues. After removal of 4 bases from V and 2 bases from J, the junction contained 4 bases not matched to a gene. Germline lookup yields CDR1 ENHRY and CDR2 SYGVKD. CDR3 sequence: CAISGRGQGNYGYTF. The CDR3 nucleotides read TGTGCCATCAGTGGAAGGGGACAGGGGAACTATGGCTACACCTTC.

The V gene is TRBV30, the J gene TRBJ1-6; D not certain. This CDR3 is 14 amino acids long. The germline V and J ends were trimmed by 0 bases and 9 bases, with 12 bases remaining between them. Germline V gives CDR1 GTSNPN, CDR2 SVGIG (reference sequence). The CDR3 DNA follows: TGTGCCTGGAGTGTAAGATCCGGGTTTTCACCCCTCCACTTT. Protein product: CAWSVRSGFSPLHF.

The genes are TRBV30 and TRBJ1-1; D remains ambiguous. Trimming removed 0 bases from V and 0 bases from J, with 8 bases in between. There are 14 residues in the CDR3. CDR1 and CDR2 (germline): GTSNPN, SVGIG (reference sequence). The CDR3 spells CAWSVPPVNTEAFF. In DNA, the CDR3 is TGTGCCTGGAGTGTACCGCCGGTGAACACTGAAGCTTTCTTT. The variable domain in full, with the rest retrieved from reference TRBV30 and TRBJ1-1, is SQTIHQWPATLVQPVGSPLSLECTVEGTSNPNLYWYRQAAGRGLQLLFYSVGIGQISSEVPQNLSASRPQDRQFILSSKKLLLSDSGFYLCAWSVPPVNTEAFFGQGTRLTVV.

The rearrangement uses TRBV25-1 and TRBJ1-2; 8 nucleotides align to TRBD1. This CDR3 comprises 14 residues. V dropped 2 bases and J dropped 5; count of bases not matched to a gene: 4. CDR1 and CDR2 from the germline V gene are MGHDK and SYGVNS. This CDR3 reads CASSEQGAEYGYTF. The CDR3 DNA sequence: TGTGCCAGCAGTGAACAGGGGGCCGAATATGGCTACACCTTC.

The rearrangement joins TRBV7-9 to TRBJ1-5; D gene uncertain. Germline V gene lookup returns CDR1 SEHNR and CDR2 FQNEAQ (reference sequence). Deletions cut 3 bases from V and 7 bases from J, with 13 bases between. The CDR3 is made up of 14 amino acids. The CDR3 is CASSFNSPGQPQHF. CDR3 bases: TGTGCCAGCAGCTTTAATTCCCCCGGGCAGCCCCAGCATTTT.

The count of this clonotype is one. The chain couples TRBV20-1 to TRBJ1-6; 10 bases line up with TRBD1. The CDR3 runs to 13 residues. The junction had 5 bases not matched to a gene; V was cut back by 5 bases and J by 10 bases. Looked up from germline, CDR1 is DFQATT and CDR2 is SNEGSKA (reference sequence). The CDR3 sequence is CSAGQGDESPLHF. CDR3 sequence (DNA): TGCAGTGCTGGACAGGGGGACGAATCACCCCTCCACTTT.

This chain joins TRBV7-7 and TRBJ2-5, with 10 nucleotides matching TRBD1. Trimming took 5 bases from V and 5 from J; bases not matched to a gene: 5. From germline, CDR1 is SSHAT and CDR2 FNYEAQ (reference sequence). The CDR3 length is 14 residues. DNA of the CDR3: TGTGCCAGCAGCCATCGGACAGGGGGGGAGACCCAGTACTTC. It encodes CASSHRTGGETQYF.

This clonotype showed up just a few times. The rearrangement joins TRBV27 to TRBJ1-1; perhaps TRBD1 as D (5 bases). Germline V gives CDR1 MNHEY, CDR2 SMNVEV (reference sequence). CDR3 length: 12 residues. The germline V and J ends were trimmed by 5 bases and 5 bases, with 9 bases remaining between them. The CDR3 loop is CASSPGGTEAFF. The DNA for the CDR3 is TGTGCCAGCAGTCCGGGGGGAACTGAAGCTTTCTTT.

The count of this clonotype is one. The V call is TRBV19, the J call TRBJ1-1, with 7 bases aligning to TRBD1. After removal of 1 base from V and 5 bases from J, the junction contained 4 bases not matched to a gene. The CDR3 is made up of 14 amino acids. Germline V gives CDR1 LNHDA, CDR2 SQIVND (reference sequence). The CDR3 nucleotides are TGTGCCAGTAGTATAGCCCAGGGGGAAACTGAAGCTTTCTTT. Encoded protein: CASSIAQGETEAFF.

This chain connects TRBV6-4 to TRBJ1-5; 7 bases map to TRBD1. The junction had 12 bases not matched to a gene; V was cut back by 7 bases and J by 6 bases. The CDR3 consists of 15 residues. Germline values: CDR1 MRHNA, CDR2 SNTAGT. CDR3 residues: CASNETGRVFQPQHF. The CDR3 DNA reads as TGTGCCAGCAACGAGACAGGGCGAGTTTTTCAGCCCCAGCATTTT.

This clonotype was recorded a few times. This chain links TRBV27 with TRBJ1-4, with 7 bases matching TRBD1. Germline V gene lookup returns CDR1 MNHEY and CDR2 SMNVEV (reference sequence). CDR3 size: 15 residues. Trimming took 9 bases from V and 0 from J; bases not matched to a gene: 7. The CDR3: CARLAGTATNEKLFF. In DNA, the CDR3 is TGTGCCAGGCTCGCCGGGACAGCAACTAATGAAAAACTGTTTTTT.

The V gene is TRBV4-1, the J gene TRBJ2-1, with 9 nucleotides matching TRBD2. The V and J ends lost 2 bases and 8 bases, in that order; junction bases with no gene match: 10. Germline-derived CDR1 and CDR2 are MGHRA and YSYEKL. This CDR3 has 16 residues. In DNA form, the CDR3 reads TGCGCCAGCAGCCAAATAAGAAGCGGGAGGTGGTATGAGCAGTTCTTC. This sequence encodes CASSQIRSGRWYEQFF.

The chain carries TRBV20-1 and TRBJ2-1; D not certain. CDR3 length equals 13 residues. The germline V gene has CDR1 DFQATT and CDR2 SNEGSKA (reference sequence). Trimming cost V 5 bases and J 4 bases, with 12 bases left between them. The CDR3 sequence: CSAQSDTYNEQFF. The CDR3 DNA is TGCAGTGCTCAATCCGACACGTACAATGAGCAGTTCTTC.

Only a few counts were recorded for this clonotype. In DNA, the CDR3 is TGTGCCAGTAACGGGGGACGGCAGAACACTGAAGCTTTCTTT. Its translation is CASNGGRQNTEAFF. The J gene is TRBJ1-1, the V gene TRBV19; the D gene is possibly TRBD1 (5 bases). Germline CDR1 reads LNHDA; CDR2 reads SQIVND (reference sequence). Trimming left V 7 bases short and J 1 base short, with 13 bases between. This CDR3 region has 14 residues.

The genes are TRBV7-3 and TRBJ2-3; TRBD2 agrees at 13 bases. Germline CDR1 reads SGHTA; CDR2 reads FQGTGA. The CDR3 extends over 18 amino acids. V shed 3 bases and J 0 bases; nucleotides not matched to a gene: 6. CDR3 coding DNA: TGTGCCAGCAGCTTCACTAGCGGGAGGGGTACTAGCACAGATACGCAGTATTTT. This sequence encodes CASSFTSGRGTSTDTQYF.

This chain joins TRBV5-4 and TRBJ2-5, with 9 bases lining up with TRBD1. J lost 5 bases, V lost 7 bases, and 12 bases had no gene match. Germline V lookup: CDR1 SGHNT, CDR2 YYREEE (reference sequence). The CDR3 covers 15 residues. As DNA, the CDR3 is TGTGCCAGCGTAGCGGACAGGGGAAGGGGCGAGACCCAGTACTTC. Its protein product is CASVADRGRGETQYF.

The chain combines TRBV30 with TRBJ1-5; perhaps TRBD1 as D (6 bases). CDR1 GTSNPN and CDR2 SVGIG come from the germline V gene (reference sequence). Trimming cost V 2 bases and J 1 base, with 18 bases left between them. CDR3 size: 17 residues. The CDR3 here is CAWSRPGGGGSNQPQHF. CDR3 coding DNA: TGTGCCTGGAGTAGACCTGGCGGGGGCGGAAGCAATCAGCCCCAGCATTTT.